The clone carrying this T cell receptor beta chain was picked up a small number of times. At deep level, the assay was performed. Authors' methods: There were no quality scores in the junction-only immunoSEQ sequences, so filtering differed. The protocol was immunoSEQ multiplex PCR, while the TCRdb copy is restricted to in-frame clones and leaves out a portion. The V and J calls and clone size are taken from that table; D and trimming were inferred from the DNA. This sample has hundreds of thousands of clones, with around 77% found just once. This entry comes from a study of shared clonotypes between healthy human individuals. Study details: Two female and a few male donors aged 18 to 49 were enrolled.

The TCR originated in a woman aged 40-49 years in good health. Some clones in this sample may be carry-over from other donors' samples. Input material: PBMCs.

CDR3 nucleotides: TGTGCCAGCAGCTTGGTGGCGGGAGGAGGTGTAGATACGCAGTATTTT. Encoded protein: CASSLVAGGGVDTQYF. The V gene is TRBV5-4, the J gene TRBJ2-3; TRBD2 agrees at 8 bases. The CDR3 consists of 16 residues. Germline-derived CDR1 and CDR2 are SGHNT and YYREEE (reference sequence). Trimming removed 0 bases from V and 5 bases from J; junction bases left unmatched: 8.